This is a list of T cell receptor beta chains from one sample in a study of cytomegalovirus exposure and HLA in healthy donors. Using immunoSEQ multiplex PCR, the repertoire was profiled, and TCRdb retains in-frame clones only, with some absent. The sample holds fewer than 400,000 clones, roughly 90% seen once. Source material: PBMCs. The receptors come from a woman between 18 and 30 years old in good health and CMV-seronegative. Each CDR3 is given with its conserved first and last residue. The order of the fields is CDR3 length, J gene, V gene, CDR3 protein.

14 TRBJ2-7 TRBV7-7 CASSLISGSGEQYF
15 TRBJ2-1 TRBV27 CASSLTVTSSNEQFF
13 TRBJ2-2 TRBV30 CAWSAANTGELFF
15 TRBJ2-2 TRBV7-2 CASSLSAGGPGELFF
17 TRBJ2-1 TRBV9 CASSVSLPGSSYNEQFF
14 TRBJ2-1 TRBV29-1 CSVLAGGREGEQFF
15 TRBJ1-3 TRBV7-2 CASSLETGSGNTIYF
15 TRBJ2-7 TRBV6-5 CASSYTHDRGREQYF
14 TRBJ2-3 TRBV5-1 CASSLGTNTDTQYF
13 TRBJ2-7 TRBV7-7 CASSLGDSGEQYF
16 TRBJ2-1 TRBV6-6 CASTPGLATSYNEQFF
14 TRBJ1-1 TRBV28 CANGPYRGNTEAFF
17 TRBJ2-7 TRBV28 CASRPNPGQGGIYEQYF
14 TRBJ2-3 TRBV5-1 CASSLVSGSHTQYF
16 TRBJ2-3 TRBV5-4 CASSRPGQGDTDTQYF
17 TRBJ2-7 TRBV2 CASSGTGGGYSSYEQYF
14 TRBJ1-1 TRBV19 CASSIEDRAGPAFF
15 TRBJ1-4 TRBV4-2 CASSQEATTNEKLFF
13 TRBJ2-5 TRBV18 CASHQGNQETQYF
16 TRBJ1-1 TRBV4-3 CASSQDPVPRDTEAFF
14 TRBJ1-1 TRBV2 CASIEQGENTEAFF
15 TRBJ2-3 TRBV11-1 CASSLLAGGTDTQYF
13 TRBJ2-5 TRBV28 CASSLPGRETQYF
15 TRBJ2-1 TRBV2 CASSEGSGRPNEQFF
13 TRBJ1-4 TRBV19 CASQGRTNEKLFF
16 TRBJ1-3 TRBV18 CASSPPAHSVGNTIYF
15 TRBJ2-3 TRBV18 CASSPRREKGDTQYF
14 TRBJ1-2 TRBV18 CASSRDRESYGYTF
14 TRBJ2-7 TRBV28 CASSRIAEAYEQYF